This T cell receptor beta chain was sequenced for a study of T cell responses to AZD1222 COVID-19 vaccine. The CDR3 extends over 16 amino acids. V lost 0 bases to trimming and J lost 1 base, with 10 bases between them. Germline CDR1 is LGHDT and CDR2 is YNNKEL (reference sequence). Findings and caveats of the study: Recipients of two AZD1222 doses showed rising Spike-specific TCR breadth and depth.

Comments on this clone: The antigen remains unidentified.

The assay was immunoSEQ multiplex PCR, and TCRdb's table has in-frame clones only and misses some. The repertoire includes about 110,000 clones, roughly 89% of them detected once, and around 4.5% sits in the top ten. The sample here was peripheral blood, taken on day 0 of AZD1222 vaccination. This sequence was found in an adult in good health. This chain connects TRBV3-1 (or the pseudogene TRBV3-2) to TRBJ1-3; perhaps TRBD1 as D (5 bases). The CDR3 coding sequence is TGTGCCAGCAGCCAAGATAACAGGCCGTCTGGAAACACCATATATTTT. Protein: CASSQDNRPSGNTIYF.